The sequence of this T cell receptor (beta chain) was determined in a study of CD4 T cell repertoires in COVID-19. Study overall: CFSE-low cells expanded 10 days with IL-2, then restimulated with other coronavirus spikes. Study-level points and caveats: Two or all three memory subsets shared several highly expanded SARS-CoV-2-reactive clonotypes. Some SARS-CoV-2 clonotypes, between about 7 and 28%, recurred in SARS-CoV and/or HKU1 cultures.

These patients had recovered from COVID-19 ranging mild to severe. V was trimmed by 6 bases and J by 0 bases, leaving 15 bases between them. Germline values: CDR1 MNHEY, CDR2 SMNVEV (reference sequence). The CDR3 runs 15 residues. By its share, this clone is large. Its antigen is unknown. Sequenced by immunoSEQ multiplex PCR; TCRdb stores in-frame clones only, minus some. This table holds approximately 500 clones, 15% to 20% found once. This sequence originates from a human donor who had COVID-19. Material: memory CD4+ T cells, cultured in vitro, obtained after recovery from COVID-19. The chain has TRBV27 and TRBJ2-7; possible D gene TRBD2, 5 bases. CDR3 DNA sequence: TGTGCCAGCAGCCCACTAGGGATCAGCTCCTACGAGCAGTACTTC. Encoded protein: CASSPLGISSYEQYF.